These T cell receptor beta chains were read from a single sample in a study of blood T cell repertoires in COVID-19. Assay: immunoSEQ multiplex PCR; the TCRdb copy retains only in-frame clones and omits some. The sample records almost 350,000 clones, roughly 90% being singletons. Material: PBMCs or T cells enriched from blood (not recorded which). The receptor source for this set is a woman aged 25 to 39 who had been exposed to COVID-19. Both conserved end residues are part of each CDR3. A D gene is named only where the DNA matches it firmly. Clone sizes are given selectively: once, few, many, or a class where the clone is expanded.

clone size,J gene,D gene,V gene,CDR3 DNA,CDR3 protein
-,TRBJ2-1,TRBD1,TRBV10-1,TGCGCCAGCAGTGATGTCGTACAGGGGGACCGCAATGAGCAGTTCTTC,CASSDVVQGDRNEQFF
few,TRBJ2-7,-,TRBV3-1/TRBV3-2,TGTGCCAGCAGCCAAGGTGTAGGGGTTGCCTACGAGCAGTACTTC,CASSQGVGVAYEQYF
-,TRBJ2-3,-,TRBV28,TGTGCCAGCAACCAAGGTGGGGCCCCGGGAGATACGCAGTATTTT,CASNQGGAPGDTQYF
-,TRBJ1-2,TRBD1,TRBV5-1,TGCGCCAGCAGCATAGGGGACAGGCTTAACTATGGCTACACCTTC,CASSIGDRLNYGYTF
-,TRBJ2-5,TRBD2,TRBV20-1,TGCAGTGCTAGTCATAGCGGGAGAGTACAAGAGACCCAGTACTTC,CSASHSGRVQETQYF
-,TRBJ2-7,TRBD2,TRBV3-1/TRBV3-2,TGTGCCAGCAGCCACCGGACTAGCGGGAACTCCTACGAGCAGTACTTC,CASSHRTSGNSYEQYF
-,TRBJ1-3,TRBD1,TRBV28,TGTGCCAGCACGGACAGGACAAACACCATATATTTT,CASTDRTNTIYF
-,TRBJ1-1,-,TRBV5-1,TGCGCCAGCATGTGGGGGGAGAACACTGAAGCTTTCTTT,CASMWGENTEAFF
-,TRBJ1-4,-,TRBV11-2,TGTGCCAGCAGCTTAAGTTCAGGTCTTAATGAAAAACTGTTTTTT,CASSLSSGLNEKLFF
-,TRBJ1-1,-,TRBV10-2,TGCGCCAGCAGTGAGAACCCACAGAACACTGAAGCTTTCTTT,CASSENPQNTEAFF
-,TRBJ2-2,-,TRBV3-1/TRBV3-2,TGTGCCAGCAGCCAAGATCAAGCGTACACCGGGGAGCTGTTTTTT,CASSQDQAYTGELFF
-,TRBJ2-2,-,TRBV11-2,TGTGCCAGCAGCTTAGTAGGGGTCGGCGGGGAGCTGTTTTTT,CASSLVGVGGELFF
-,TRBJ1-5,TRBD1,TRBV28,TGTGCCACTTTCTCAGGGGGAAATCAGCCCCAGCATTTT,CATFSGGNQPQHF
-,TRBJ2-2,-,TRBV18,TGTGCCAGCTCACCTGACAGTCACACCGGGGAGCTGTTTTTT,CASSPDSHTGELFF
-,TRBJ2-7,TRBD1,TRBV28,TGTGCCAGCAGTTTAGTGGGACAGGGGGCATCGCAGTACTTC,CASSLVGQGASQYF
-,TRBJ2-2,-,TRBV7-9,TGTGCCAGCAGCTTGACTAGGAACACCGGGGAGCTGTTTTTT,CASSLTRNTGELFF
once,TRBJ2-7,-,TRBV29-1,TGCAGCGTTGTGGGGGGAAGAAACTACGAGCAGTACTTC,CSVVGGRNYEQYF
-,TRBJ2-7,TRBD2,TRBV7-6,TGTGCCAGCAAGAGGTTATTCGGGGGGGACGAGCAGTACTTC,CASKRLFGGDEQYF
-,TRBJ1-3,-,TRBV5-1,TGCGCCAGCAGCCCAGGGGATAGGGACACCATATATTTT,CASSPGDRDTIYF
-,TRBJ1-1,-,TRBV7-3,TGTGCCAGCAGCTTAAACCCCGCAAGGGGCACTGAAGCTTTCTTT,CASSLNPARGTEAFF
-,TRBJ2-5,-,TRBV30,TGTGCCTGGACCAGAGGAGAGACCCAGTACTTC,CAWTRGETQYF
-,TRBJ2-4,-,TRBV6-4,TGTGCCAGCAGTGACCCTTTCGGAGCAATTCCCAAAAACATTCAGTACTTC,CASSDPFGAIPKNIQYF
-,TRBJ2-3,TRBD2,TRBV13,TGTGCCAGCGCGGAACTAGCGGGAGGAGGCACAGATACGCAGTATTTT,CASAELAGGGTDTQYF
-,TRBJ2-7,TRBD2,TRBV4-1,TGCGCCAGCAGCCAAGATGTCCCGCCCCGACTAGCGGGAGCGTCGGTCTACGAGCAGTACTTC,CASSQDVPPRLAGASVYEQYF
-,TRBJ1-1,-,TRBV27,TGTGCCAGCAGTCGGGGTGCGGGGAACACTGAAGCTTTCTTT,CASSRGAGNTEAFF
-,TRBJ2-1,TRBD1,TRBV18,TGTGCCAGCTCACAGGGACAGGATCGCAATGAGCAGTTCTTC,CASSQGQDRNEQFF
-,TRBJ2-1,TRBD1,TRBV7-3,TGTGCCAGCAGCTTCGGGACAGCCATCTTCAATGAGCAGTTCTTC,CASSFGTAIFNEQFF
-,TRBJ2-7,TRBD2,TRBV28,TGTGCCAGCAGCTCCGGGCTAGCGGGAATCTACGAGCAGTACTTC,CASSSGLAGIYEQYF
once,TRBJ1-2,TRBD1,TRBV28,TGTGCCAGCAGCTACGGGACAGTGGCCCATGGCTACACCTTC,CASSYGTVAHGYTF
-,TRBJ2-7,-,TRBV30,TGTGCCTGGAGTTTAGGCCCAGGGTCCTACGAGCAGTACTTC,CAWSLGPGSYEQYF
-,TRBJ2-3,-,TRBV2,TGTGCCAGCAGCTCTATATCACCCATCACAGATACGCAGTATTTT,CASSSISPITDTQYF
-,TRBJ2-2,-,TRBV5-8,TGTGCCAGCAGCTTGGGACGGAAGAACACCGGGAAGCTGTTTTTT,CASSLGRKNTGKLFF
-,TRBJ2-3,-,TRBV9,TGTGCCAGCAGCGTAGGGGTAGCGGATAGCACAGATACGCAGTATTTT,CASSVGVADSTDTQYF
once,TRBJ2-7,TRBD2,TRBV6-1,TGTGCCAGCAGTGATTTTACTAGCGGGAGTTACGAGCAGTACTTC,CASSDFTSGSYEQYF
few,TRBJ1-4,-,TRBV28,TGTGCCAGCATCAGGGCCCTTAATGAAAAACTGTTTTTT,CASIRALNEKLFF
once,TRBJ2-6,TRBD2,TRBV28,TGTGCCAGCAGTTTTTTCGGGGGGACCCACGGGGGTGGTGACTCTGGGGCCAACGTCCTGACTTTC,CASSFFGGTHGGGDSGANVLTF
-,TRBJ2-7,TRBD2,TRBV9,TGTGCCAGCAGCGTAGGGGGCGGGAGGGTTTACGAGCAGTACTTC,CASSVGGGRVYEQYF
once,TRBJ2-3,TRBD2,TRBV25-1,TGTGCCAGCTCTCCTAGCGGGAGGGCGTTCACAGATACGCAGTATTTT,CASSPSGRAFTDTQYF
-,TRBJ2-2,-,TRBV12-5,TGTGCTAGTGGTTTTACGACAGGAATTGCCGGGGAGCTGTTTTTT,CASGFTTGIAGELFF
few,TRBJ1-5,-,TRBV28,TGTGCCAGCAGCCCAAGACAGGGCAATCAGCCCCAGCATTTT,CASSPRQGNQPQHF
-,TRBJ1-2,TRBD1,TRBV6-4,TGTGCCAGCAGTGCCGGGACAGGGGTTAACTATGGCTACACCTTC,CASSAGTGVNYGYTF
once,TRBJ2-2,-,TRBV29-1,TGCAGCGTCCCGGACTCCGGACAGGCGGGGAACGGGGAGCTGTTTTTT,CSVPDSGQAGNGELFF
once,TRBJ2-3,-,TRBV11-3,TGTGCCAGCAGCTTAGTAGGGGCCCGTGGGGCGAGCGCTAGCACAGATACGCAGTATTTT,CASSLVGARGASASTDTQYF
-,TRBJ2-7,-,TRBV18,TGTGCCAGCTCACCGACACAAAGCTCCTACGAGCAGTACTTC,CASSPTQSSYEQYF
once,TRBJ2-3,-,TRBV5-6,TGTGCCAGCAGCTTCCTTTTTCAGGGTCGGGCAGATACGCAGTATTTT,CASSFLFQGRADTQYF
few,TRBJ2-2,TRBD2,TRBV5-1,TGCGCCAGCAGCTTGATACTAGCGAGCACCGGGGAGCTGTTTTTT,CASSLILASTGELFF
-,TRBJ1-1,TRBD1,TRBV7-9,TGTGCCAGCAGCTTCACCAGGGACAGCGGGAACACTGAAGCTTTCTTT,CASSFTRDSGNTEAFF
-,TRBJ2-2,TRBD1,TRBV30,TGTGCCTGGGGAGGGACAGGGGGCCTAACCGGGGAGCTGTTTTTT,CAWGGTGGLTGELFF
-,TRBJ2-7,-,TRBV5-6,TGTGCCAGCAGCTTGGTGGCACCAGGGGAGCAGTACTTC,CASSLVAPGEQYF
-,TRBJ1-3,-,TRBV7-9,TGTGCCAGCAGCGTCTTCGGGGACACCATATATTTT,CASSVFGDTIYF